A selection of T cell receptor beta chains follows, all from one sample in a study of T cell repertoires in cytomegalovirus infection. TCRdb reprocessed the reads with MiXCR, giving one entry per CDR3 protein. The profile covers about 900,000 distinct CDR3 sequences, with 30% to 40% appearing a single time and over 13% taken by the ten largest. These receptors lack a known antigen. The sample here was cultured CD8+ T cells from PBMCs, taken from culture after CMV antigen stimulation. These receptors were obtained from a human donor in good health (CMV status not recorded). Some clones in this sample may be carry-over from other donors' samples. Both conserved end residues are part of each CDR3. The D gene is left open where the match is weak. Clone size is given for some rows only: seen once, a few or many times, or a class if the clone is expanded.

v_call	d_call	j_call	cdr3_length	clone_size	cdr3_nt	cdr3_aa
TRBV6-6	TRBD1	TRBJ2-5	14	.	TGTGCCAGCAGTTACAAGGGGGCCGCAGAGACCCAGTACTTC	CASSYKGAAETQYF
TRBV11-3	TRBD1	TRBJ2-2	17	.	TGTGCCAGCAGCTTCGGACGGACAGGGATCAACACCGGGGAGCTGTTTTTT	CASSFGRTGINTGELFF
TRBV4-3	.	TRBJ1-5	18	few	TGCGCCAGCAGCCAAGATCGACAGATAAGGGGCAGCAATCAGCCCCAGCATTTT	CASSQDRQIRGSNQPQHF
TRBV7-9	.	TRBJ2-5	15	.	TGTGCCAGCAGCTTAGAAGCAGACTTTCAAGAGACCCAGTACTTC	CASSLEADFQETQYF
TRBV5-4	.	TRBJ2-1	12	.	TGTGCCAGCAGCATCACCTACAATGAGCAGTTCTTC	CASSITYNEQFF
TRBV7-7	.	TRBJ2-7	13	few	TGTGCTAGCAGCTTAGAAGGGTCCAACGAGCAGTACTTC	CASSLEGSNEQYF
TRBV20-1	.	TRBJ1-5	17	.	TGCAGTGCTAGAGACAGGGAAGCCCCCTATAGCAATCAGCCCCAGCATTTT	CSARDREAPYSNQPQHF
TRBV5-5	TRBD1	TRBJ1-5	15	.	TGTGCCAGCAGCTTAACCACAGGGGGCCCTCGGCCCCAGCATTTT	CASSLTTGGPRPQHF
TRBV19	.	TRBJ2-1	15	.	TGTGCCAGTAGTGGGTCAGTTTACTCCTACAATGAGCAGTTCTTC	CASSGSVYSYNEQFF
TRBV7-3	.	TRBJ2-3	17	few	TGTGCCAGCAACTCCCGCCGGGGGCCCCGAGGAACTGATACGCAGTATTTT	CASNSRRGPRGTDTQYF
TRBV11-3	.	TRBJ2-5	15	.	TGTGCCAGCAGCTTAGCTCCGGGACCTGAAGAGACCCAGTACTTC	CASSLAPGPEETQYF
TRBV28	.	TRBJ1-1	16	few	TGTGCCAGCAGTTTGTATGCGGGGAGTTTGAACACTGAAGCTTTCTTT	CASSLYAGSLNTEAFF
TRBV7-9	TRBD2	TRBJ2-3	18	.	TGTGCCAGCAGCTTAGCGGGGGAGCGGGGGGGCCGTAAAGATACGCAGTATTTT	CASSLAGERGGRKDTQYF
TRBV28	TRBD1	TRBJ2-2	16	.	TGTGCCAGCAGTCTTGACCCGGACAGGGCTAACGGGGAGCTGTTTTTT	CASSLDPDRANGELFF
TRBV12-3/TRBV12-4	.	TRBJ1-2	14	few	TGTGCCAGCAGTTCCTTGGGGGCTAACTATGGCTACACCTTC	CASSSLGANYGYTF
TRBV15	TRBD1	TRBJ2-7	15	.	TGTGCCACCAGCAGCTCGGACAGGCCTGACTACGAGCAGTACTTC	CATSSSDRPDYEQYF